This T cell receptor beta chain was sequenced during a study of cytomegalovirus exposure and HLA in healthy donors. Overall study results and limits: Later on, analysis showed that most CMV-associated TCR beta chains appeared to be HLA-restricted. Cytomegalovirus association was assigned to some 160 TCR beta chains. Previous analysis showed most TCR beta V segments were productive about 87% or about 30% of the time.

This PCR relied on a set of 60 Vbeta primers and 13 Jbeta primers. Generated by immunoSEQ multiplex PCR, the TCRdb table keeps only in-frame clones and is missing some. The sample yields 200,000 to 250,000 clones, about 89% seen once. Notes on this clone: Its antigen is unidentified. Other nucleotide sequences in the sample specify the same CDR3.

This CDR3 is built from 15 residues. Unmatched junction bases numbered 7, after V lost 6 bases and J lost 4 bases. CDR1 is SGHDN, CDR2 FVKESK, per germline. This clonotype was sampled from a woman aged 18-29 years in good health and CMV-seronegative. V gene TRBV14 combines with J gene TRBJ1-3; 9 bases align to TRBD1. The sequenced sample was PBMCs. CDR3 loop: CASSRPGQGGNTIYF. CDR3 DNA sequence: TGTGCCAGCAGTCGTCCGGGACAGGGCGGAAACACCATATATTTT.